This record concerns one T cell receptor beta chain sequence. Its antigen is not identified. The data originate from a study of Ad26.COV2.S vaccination and SARS-CoV-2 variants. General study findings and limits: Vaccinated individuals (as opposed to placebo recipients) had higher spike-specific TCR breadth.

Sequencing used immunoSEQ multiplex PCR; TCRdb keeps in-frame clones, though not all of them. The table lists some 350,000 clones, around 92% of them singletons. The sequence derives from a human donor who had recovered from COVID-19. Sequences were derived from peripheral blood, sampled after recovery from COVID-19.

CDR3: CASSAIGQATNEKLFF. CDR3 nucleotide sequence: TGTGCCAGCAGCGCCATAGGGCAGGCAACTAATGAAAAACTGTTTTTT. J is TRBJ1-4 and V is TRBV7-9; D gene uncertain. The ends were cut back, 5 bases at V and 0 bases at J, with 13 bases in the middle. Germline CDR1 and CDR2: SEHNR and FQNEAQ (reference sequence). CDR3 length: 16 residues.